These T cell receptor beta chains were read from a single sample in a study of OX40 agonist ivuxolimab in advanced cancers. Sequencing used immunoSEQ multiplex PCR; TCRdb keeps in-frame clones, though not all of them. The sample yields approximately 66,000 clones, around 85% seen once. The sequencing used CD4+ or CD8+ T cells sorted from blood, collected in a trial of the OX40 agonist ivuxolimab. The receptors shown here come from an adult with an advanced solid tumor such as melanoma, head and neck, liver or kidney cancer. Each CDR3 is given with its conserved first and last residue. D genes are given only for firm matches. The size entry is marked missing in some rows and otherwise reads once, few, many or a size class.

j_call: TRBJ2-2
d_call: .
clone_size: .
v_call: TRBV7-9
cdr3_aa: CASSPQVNTGELFF
cdr3_nt: TGTGCCAGCAGTCCTCAGGTTAACACCGGGGAGCTGTTTTTT

j_call: TRBJ2-5
d_call: .
clone_size: .
v_call: TRBV7-3
cdr3_aa: CASSQKVGGETQYF
cdr3_nt: TGTGCCAGCAGCCAAAAGGTGGGGGGAGAGACCCAGTACTTC

j_call: TRBJ2-5
d_call: .
clone_size: once
v_call: TRBV9
cdr3_aa: CASSARQAAQETQYF
cdr3_nt: TGTGCCAGCAGCGCGAGACAGGCGGCCCAAGAGACCCAGTACTTC

j_call: TRBJ2-3
d_call: .
clone_size: .
v_call: TRBV7-5
cdr3_aa: CARSPAPTSGIGPDTQYF
cdr3_nt: TGTGCCAGAAGCCCCGCCCCTACTAGCGGGATAGGCCCAGATACGCAGTATTTT

j_call: TRBJ1-1
d_call: .
clone_size: .
v_call: TRBV18
cdr3_aa: CASSPGRNTEAFF
cdr3_nt: TGTGCCAGCTCACCGGGGCGAAACACTGAAGCTTTCTTT

j_call: TRBJ1-1
d_call: .
clone_size: .
v_call: TRBV6-5
cdr3_aa: CASSYNRNTEAFF
cdr3_nt: TGTGCCAGCAGTTACAACAGGAACACTGAAGCTTTCTTT

j_call: TRBJ1-2
d_call: TRBD1
clone_size: .
v_call: TRBV5-1
cdr3_aa: CASSLGTESYGYTF
cdr3_nt: TGCGCCAGCAGCCTCGGGACAGAAAGCTATGGCTACACCTTC

j_call: TRBJ2-1
d_call: TRBD2
clone_size: .
v_call: TRBV7-2
cdr3_aa: CASSLVRSSGTYNEQFF
cdr3_nt: TGTGCCAGCAGCTTAGTGAGAAGTAGCGGGACCTACAATGAGCAGTTCTTC

j_call: TRBJ2-3
d_call: .
clone_size: .
v_call: TRBV19
cdr3_aa: CATSVGLSTDTQYF
cdr3_nt: TGTGCCACGTCGGTAGGACTATCCACAGATACGCAGTATTTT

j_call: TRBJ2-3
d_call: TRBD2
clone_size: .
v_call: TRBV11-2
cdr3_aa: CASSSGTSGVADTQYF
cdr3_nt: TGTGCCAGCAGCTCCGGGACTAGCGGGGTGGCAGATACGCAGTATTTT

j_call: TRBJ2-7
d_call: .
clone_size: .
v_call: TRBV7-9
cdr3_aa: CASSLAYLDSTYEQYF
cdr3_nt: TGTGCCAGCAGCTTAGCATATTTGGACAGTACCTACGAGCAGTACTTC